One and the same sample provided the 5 T cell receptor beta chains below, sequenced in a study of read filtering for tumor transcriptome and immune sequencing. The library was built from about 370 ng RNA with molecular barcoded adaptors for alpha/delta and beta/gamma chains. TCRdb reprocessed the reads via MiXCR and lists one record per CDR3 protein. The sample has around 26,000 distinct CDR3 sequences, roughly an eighth seen once. Sequenced input: a population of CD138-negative cells sorted from bone marrow. These receptors were collected from a donor over 35 with multiple myeloma.

This clonotype was detected ten times or more. The chain links TRBV7-6 to TRBJ1-4; 7 bases agree with TRBD1. The CDR3 covers 16 residues. Germline-derived CDR1 and CDR2 are SGHVS and FNYEAQ. V lost 5 bases and J lost 3; bases outside the gene matches: 9. CDR3 DNA sequence: TGTGCCAGCAGCGAAACAACAGGGGCTTCTAATGAAAAACTGTTTTTT. Translating gives CASSETTGASNEKLFF.

This clonotype was seen repeatedly, ten times or more. This rearrangement joins TRBV11-2 to TRBJ2-1; 10 bases fit TRBD2. The V segment lost 2 bases and the J segment 7 bases; nucleotides outside the gene matches: 5. The CDR3 length is 15 residues. Germline V gives CDR1 SGHAT, CDR2 FQNNGV. The CDR3 coding sequence is TGTGCCAGCAGCTTACTAGCGGGAGCAGGGAATGAGCAGTTCTTC. Its translation: CASSLLAGAGNEQFF.

This clonotype was counted ten times or more. This chain links TRBV18 with TRBJ2-1; possibly TRBD1 or TRBD2 for D (6 bases each). V shed 2 bases and J shed 9 bases, with 17 bases lying between them. CDR3 length: 15 amino acids. Germline lookup yields CDR1 KGHSH and CDR2 LQKENI. In DNA form, the CDR3 reads TGTGCCAGCTCACCAAGAACTGCCGGAGGGGGTGAGCAGTTCTTC. This translates into CASSPRTAGGGEQFF. Supplemented by reference TRBV18 and TRBJ2-1, the full variable domain reads NAGVMQNPRHLVRRRGQEARLRCSPMKGHSHVYWYRQLPEEGLKFMVYLQKENIIDESGMPKERFSAEFPKEGPSILRIQQVVRGDSAAYFCASSPRTAGGGEQFFGPGTRLTVL.

V usage is TRBV5-5 and J usage is TRBJ1-4; D not resolved. CDR3 size: 14 residues. V was shortened by 7 bases and J by 11 bases, with 21 bases between the two germline ends. CDR1 and CDR2 (germline): SGHKS, YYEKEE (reference sequence). CDR3 nucleotide sequence: TGTGCCAGCGGCCATGAGGGCACCCCGCGGAAACTGTTTTTT. It specifies CASGHEGTPRKLFF.

In this sample, this clonotype is medium-sized. Compared with germline, one end of the junction differs, possibly owing to a read error. The rearrangement uses TRBV7-7 and TRBJ2-1; D may be TRBD2 (5 bases). CDR3 length equals 13 residues. Germline loops: CDR1 SSHAT, CDR2 FNYEAQ (reference sequence). Here the CDR3 reads CASSLRRNNEQFF. CDR3 nucleotide sequence: TGTGCTAGCAGCTTAAGGAGGAACAATGAGCAGTTCTTC.